Here is one T cell receptor (beta chain) with its context. The V and J ends lost 3 bases and 5 bases respectively, with 10 bases between them. Germline loops: CDR1 SGHNT, CDR2 YENEEA. CDR3 length: 13 residues. In the original processing: Cell counts per sample came from amplifying reference gene primers. The table came from immunoSEQ multiplex PCR; TCRdb's copy has only in-frame clones and leaves some out. V and J calls plus clone size are reproduced from that table; the DNA served to infer D and trimming. The sample consists of approximately 250,000 clones, about nine tenths of them appearing once. This entry is derived from a study of blood T cell repertoires in COVID-19. Study overall: COVID-19 samples collected from the United States, Italy and Spain covered acute and convalescent phases. PBMCs, B-cell-depleted T cells, or T cells were the source of the cDNA or gDNA that made up the material.

Individuals aged roughly 18 to 95 years were recruited from around 22 US areas. The clonotype was recovered from a woman aged 40 to 50 with acute COVID-19. This chain connects TRBV11-3 to TRBJ1-2; D not resolved. The specimen was PBMCs or T cells enriched from blood (not recorded which). The chain's CDR3 is CASSFSSVYGYTF. The CDR3 bases are TGTGCCAGCAGCTTTAGCTCGGTGTATGGCTACACCTTC.